The 21 T cell receptor beta chains below all came from one sample that was sequenced in a study of cytomegalovirus exposure and HLA in healthy donors. PCR used 60 Vbeta primers and 13 Jbeta primers. Clones were sequenced by immunoSEQ multiplex PCR, and TCRdb holds only the in-frame ones, with some missing. The sample shows some 160,000 clones, 70% to 85% of them seen only once. The sequenced sample consisted of PBMCs. Receptor source: a man aged 50 to 60 in good health and CMV-seropositive.

This sequence joins TRBV18 and TRBJ2-2; 7 nucleotides line up with TRBD1. The CDR3 sequence is 16 residues long. The germline V gene has CDR1 KGHSH and CDR2 LQKENI. With V trimmed by 2 bases and J by 3 bases, 6 bases remained unmatched. Written as DNA, the CDR3 is TGTGCCAGCTCACCATCGCAGGGGGTGGACACCGGGGAGCTGTTTTTT. It specifies CASSPSQGVDTGELFF. The variable domain in full, with the rest retrieved from reference TRBV18 and TRBJ2-2, is NAGVMQNPRHLVRRRGQEARLRCSPMKGHSHVYWYRQLPEEGLKFMVYLQKENIIDESGMPKERFSAEFPKEGPSILRIQQVVRGDSAAYFCASSPSQGVDTGELFFGEGSRLTVL.

The chain uses TRBV5-6 and TRBJ2-2, with D perhaps matching TRBD1 (6 bases). The CDR3 runs to 15 residues. Trimming pared 4 bases from V and 0 bases from J, leaving 10 bases between. Per the germline V gene, CDR1 is SGHDT and CDR2 is YYEEEE. DNA of the CDR3: TGTGCCAGCAGCCCTGGGGGCTCGAACACCGGGGAGCTGTTTTTT. Its protein is CASSPGGSNTGELFF.

V and J are TRBV9 and TRBJ1-2; unclear D gene. From germline, CDR1 is SGDLS and CDR2 YYNGEE. V lost 3 bases, J lost 5 bases, and 11 bases lay in between. CDR3 length: 13 residues. CDR3 coding DNA: TGTGCCAGCAGCGCCCAACGAGGGTATGGCTACACCTTC. This sequence encodes CASSAQRGYGYTF.

This sequence joins TRBV5-1 and TRBJ2-2, with D maybe TRBD2 (6 bases). The CDR3 runs to 16 residues. Trimming pared 0 bases from V and 5 bases from J, leaving 14 bases between. Germline CDR1 SGHRS, CDR2 YFSETQ. CDR3 in DNA: TGCGCCAGCAGCTTGGAATCGCGCGGGATAACCGGGGAGCTGTTTTTT. Its protein is CASSLESRGITGELFF.

The rearrangement joins TRBV19 to TRBJ2-2, with 9 nucleotides matching TRBD1. The CDR3 is 18 amino acids. V trimming: 4 bases; J trimming: 8 bases; junction bases outside the gene matches: 17. Germline V gene data show CDR1 as LNHDA and CDR2 as SQIVND (reference sequence). CDR3 region: CASSTTRPGQGFKGELFF. In DNA, the CDR3 is TGTGCCAGTAGTACTACTCGACCGGGACAGGGTTTTAAAGGGGAGCTGTTTTTT.

This chain links TRBV19 with TRBJ2-2; TRBD1 is a possible D gene (5 bases). This CDR3 has 17 residues. CDR1 LNHDA and CDR2 SQIVND come from the germline V gene (reference sequence). V gave up 8 bases and J gave up 4 bases, with 23 bases separating them. CDR3 bases: TGTGCCAGTCGAATCCCAACAGGCTTCTGGGCCACCGGGGAGCTGTTTTTT. Translating it yields CASRIPTGFWATGELFF.

V gene TRBV2 combines with J gene TRBJ1-4, with no clear D. V dropped 10 bases and J dropped 0 bases, with 9 bases sitting between them. Germline V lookup: CDR1 SNHLY, CDR2 FYNNEI. The CDR3 is made up of 13 amino acids. The DNA of the CDR3 is TGTGCCAAGGCGGGAACAACTAATGAAAAACTGTTTTTT. Translated: CAKAGTTNEKLFF.

The chain is built from TRBV5-1 and TRBJ2-1; D might be TRBD2 (6 bases). The V end lost 4 bases, the J end lost 0 bases, and 11 bases lay between the germline ends. Germline lookup yields CDR1 SGHRS and CDR2 YFSETQ. CDR3 size: 15 residues. The CDR3 here is CASSRDFSSYNEQFF. The CDR3 region has the DNA TGCGCCAGCAGCCGGGACTTTAGCTCCTACAATGAGCAGTTCTTC.

This chain joins TRBV10-2 and TRBJ1-3, with D hard to call. Germline CDR1 and CDR2: WSHSY and SAAADI. The CDR3 consists of 11 residues. V lost 3 bases and J 6 bases, leaving 3 bases between the germline ends. In DNA form, the CDR3 reads TGCGCCAGCAGTGACGTAAACACCATATATTTT. Protein: CASSDVNTIYF.

The chain employs TRBV5-6 and TRBJ2-7, with TRBD2 matching 11 bases. The junction had 6 bases not matched to a gene; V was cut back by 5 bases and J by 2 bases. Germline loops: CDR1 SGHDT, CDR2 YYEEEE. The CDR3 is 15 residues long. CDR3 sequence: CASRAGLAATYEQYF. CDR3 DNA: TGTGCCAGCAGGGCGGGACTAGCGGCAACCTACGAGCAGTACTTC.

In its sample, this clone was seen once. Other DNA sequences of this sample code for an identical CDR3. The chain uses TRBV5-6 and TRBJ1-1; perhaps TRBD1 as D (6 bases). This CDR3 is 13 amino acids long. Germline loops: CDR1 SGHDT, CDR2 YYEEEE. The V gene lost 2 bases and the J gene lost 1 base, with 6 bases spanning the gap. CDR3 bases: TGTGCCAGCAGCTTAGGGGGGAACACTGAAGCTTTCTTT. Amino acids: CASSLGGNTEAFF.

This clone was seen only once. CDR3: CSGGGPYEQYF. DNA of the CDR3: TGCAGCGGGGGAGGGCCCTACGAGCAGTACTTC. This chain uses TRBV29-1 with TRBJ2-7, with TRBD2 identical over 7 bases. Germline values: CDR1 SQVTM, CDR2 ANQGSEA. V shed 7 bases, J shed 2 bases, and the junction held 2 bases outside the gene matches. The CDR3 loop spans 11 amino acids.

The genes are TRBV19 and TRBJ1-5; D gene ambiguous. Trimming left V 10 bases short and J 2 bases short, with 9 bases between. In germline, CDR1 is LNHDA, CDR2 SQIVND (reference sequence). This CDR3 region has 12 residues. The CDR3 coding sequence is TGTGCCACCGGGAGGGGCAATCAGCCCCAGCATTTT. Its protein is CATGRGNQPQHF.

The chain couples TRBV4-1 to TRBJ1-5; 7 bases agree with TRBD1. Germline V CDR1 and CDR2: MGHRA, YSYEKL. CDR3 length: 15 amino acids. J was trimmed by 2 bases and V by 4 bases; bases with no gene match: 5. CDR3 in amino acids: CASSPQDRRNQPQHF. The DNA for the CDR3 is TGCGCCAGCAGCCCCCAGGACAGGCGCAATCAGCCCCAGCATTTT.

This clone came up once. CDR3 nucleotides: TGTGCCAGCAGCTGGGACAGGGGGACCCTCCACTTT. Translated: CASSWDRGTLHF. This chain links TRBV5-4 with TRBJ1-6; 11 bases are a match to TRBD1. Trimming removed 3 bases from V and 14 bases from J; junction bases left unmatched: 1. This CDR3 has 12 amino acids. Per the germline V gene, CDR1 is SGHNT and CDR2 is YYREEE (reference sequence). Complete variable domain (other parts from reference TRBV5-4 and TRBJ1-6): ETGVTQSPTHLIKTRGQQVTLRCSSQSGHNTVSWYQQALGQGPQFIFQYYREEENGRGNFPPRFSGLQFPNYSSELNVNALELDDSALYLCASSWDRGTLHFGNGTRLTVT.

The chain links TRBV30 to TRBJ1-5, with D possibly matching TRBD1 (5 bases). Germline-derived CDR1 and CDR2 are GTSNPN and SVGIG (reference sequence). CDR3 length: 17 residues. Trimming pared 2 bases from V and 3 bases from J, leaving 20 bases between. CDR3 coding DNA: TGTGCCTGGAGTCCTCCATTGCGGGGCTTTCTCAATCAGCCCCAGCATTTT. Its protein is CAWSPPLRGFLNQPQHF. Based on the CDR3 plus reference TRBV30 and TRBJ1-5, the full variable domain is SQTIHQWPATLVQPVGSPLSLECTVEGTSNPNLYWYRQAAGRGLQLLFYSVGIGQISSEVPQNLSASRPQDRQFILSSKKLLLSDSGFYLCAWSPPLRGFLNQPQHFGDGTRLSIL.

This rearrangement joins TRBV15 to TRBJ1-4, with D maybe TRBD1 (6 bases). Germline lookup yields CDR1 LNHNV and CDR2 YYDKDF (reference sequence). V was clipped by 1 base and J by 0 bases, with 15 bases between them. This CDR3 has 18 residues. The CDR3 is CATSRGRGAGSTNEKLFF. CDR3 DNA: TGTGCCACCAGCAGAGGCAGGGGCGCTGGATCAACTAATGAAAAACTGTTTTTT.

The chain carries TRBV25-1 and TRBJ2-1, with D possibly being TRBD2 (6 bases). Per germline, CDR1 MGHDK and CDR2 SYGVNS. CDR3 length: 16 amino acids. Trimming pared 4 bases from V and 0 bases from J, leaving 13 bases between. The CDR3 loop reads CASSVGLSSSYNEQFF. The DNA for the CDR3 is TGTGCCAGCAGTGTCGGACTATCAAGCTCCTACAATGAGCAGTTCTTC. The variable domain in full, completed from reference TRBV25-1 and TRBJ2-1, reads EADIYQTPRYLVIGTGKKITLECSQTMGHDKMYWYQQDPGMELHLIHYSYGVNSTEKGDLSSESTVSRIRTEHFPLTLESARPSHTSQYLCASSVGLSSSYNEQFFGPGTRLTVL.

To note about this clone: Other DNA sequences in the sample encode the same CDR3. This chain links TRBV13 with TRBJ2-2, with D maybe TRBD1 (5 bases). CDR1 and CDR2 from the germline V gene are PRHDT and FYEKMQ (reference sequence). This CDR3 spans 14 amino acids. Trimming took 6 bases from V and 0 from J, leaving 8 bases between them. CDR3 DNA: TGTGCCAGCAGGGACATATCGAACACCGGGGAGCTGTTTTTT. Translation: CASRDISNTGELFF.

The chain is built from TRBV4-1 and TRBJ1-1; perhaps TRBD1 as D (5 bases). The CDR3 loop spans 15 amino acids. Germline V lookup: CDR1 MGHRA, CDR2 YSYEKL. The V gene lost 2 bases and the J gene lost 0 bases, with 10 bases spanning the gap. The CDR3 nucleotides are TGCGCCAGCAGCCAAATACAGGAGCTGAACACTGAAGCTTTCTTT. Translating it yields CASSQIQELNTEAFF.

CDR3 loop: CASSRTSGGYEQYF. CDR3 nucleotide sequence: TGTGCCAGCAGCCGGACTAGCGGGGGGTACGAGCAGTACTTC. The chain combines TRBV6-6 with TRBJ2-7; 14 bases line up with TRBD2. Looked up from germline, CDR1 is MNHNY and CDR2 is SVGAGI (reference sequence). The CDR3 contains 14 residues. V was clipped by 6 bases and J by 4 bases; unmatched bases: 2.